This T cell receptor beta chain came from a study of blood T cell repertoires in COVID-19. Only one count was recorded for this clone. Germline CDR1 reads SGHNT; CDR2 reads YYREEE (reference sequence). The J segment lost 4 bases and the V segment lost 3 bases, leaving 13 bases of the junction unmatched. This CDR3 spans 17 amino acids. Clones were sequenced by immunoSEQ multiplex PCR, and TCRdb holds only the in-frame ones, with some missing. The top ten hold approximately 4% of the sample, which has roughly 260,000 clones, 88% seen once. The clonotype was recovered from a man aged 55-75 years who had recovered from COVID-19. This rearrangement joins TRBV5-4 to TRBJ2-3; 8 bases are shared with TRBD2. The sample consisted of peripheral blood. CDR3 in DNA: TGTGCCAGCAGCTCCGGGGCGGGGGGCAGGGGCCCAGATACGCAGTATTTT. It encodes CASSSGAGGRGPDTQYF.